This is a list of T cell receptor beta chains from one sample in a study of blood T cell repertoires in COVID-19. Assay: immunoSEQ multiplex PCR; the TCRdb copy retains only in-frame clones and omits some. The sample consists of tens of thousands of clones, about 71% of them appearing once. Sequencing was done on a sample of peripheral blood. These TCRs come from a woman between 65 and 79 years old with acute or convalescent COVID-19. Both conserved end residues are part of each CDR3. The D gene is left open where the match is weak. Some rows have no size entry. The others give once, few or many, or a class for an expanded clone.

abundance	v_gene	d_gene	len	j_gene	CDR3nt	CDR3aa
-	TRBV25-1	-	15	TRBJ1-4	TGTGCCAGCAGTGAATTCGGCAGGGCGGATGAAAAACTGTTTTTT	CASSEFGRADEKLFF
-	TRBV9	-	17	TRBJ2-7	TGTGCCAGCAGCCCCGGTCCAACACGGGGGATATCCTACGAGCAGTACTTC	CASSPGPTRGISYEQYF
-	TRBV27	TRBD1	15	TRBJ2-5	TGTGCCAGCAGTTTTTGGCAGGGGGACCAAGAGACCCAGTACTTC	CASSFWQGDQETQYF
-	TRBV28	TRBD1	15	TRBJ1-2	TGTGCCAGCAGTTCACAGGGGGGGAATAACTATGGCTACACCTTC	CASSSQGGNNYGYTF
medium-sized	TRBV9	-	13	TRBJ2-2	TGTGCCAGCAGCGTAGATTTATCCGGGGAGCTGTTTTTT	CASSVDLSGELFF
once	TRBV10-1	-	11	TRBJ2-1	TGCGCCAGCAGCCAGAACAATGAGCAGTTCTTC	CASSQNNEQFF
-	TRBV7-6	-	13	TRBJ1-2	TGTGCCAGCAGCTTAGCGCGGGGCCATGGCTACACCTTC	CASSLARGHGYTF
-	TRBV7-9	TRBD2	16	TRBJ2-3	TGTGCCAGCAGCACCGGGACTAGTTTGGGCACAGATACGCAGTATTTT	CASSTGTSLGTDTQYF
-	TRBV5-4	TRBD2	17	TRBJ2-1	TGTGCCAGCAGCTTGGGGGCGGGACTAGCGGGGGCTAATGAGCAGTTCTTC	CASSLGAGLAGANEQFF
-	TRBV4-1	TRBD2	14	TRBJ2-7	TGCGCCAGCAGCTCCGGACTAGGGGCCTACGAGCAGTACTTC	CASSSGLGAYEQYF
-	TRBV28	TRBD1	16	TRBJ2-3	TGTGCCAGCAGTTTGATCGGGACAGGCCTCACAGATACGCAGTATTTT	CASSLIGTGLTDTQYF
-	TRBV4-2	-	14	TRBJ1-6	TGTGCCAGCAGCCCTGCCGAGAGGGATTCACCCCTCCACTTT	CASSPAERDSPLHF
few	TRBV7-3	TRBD1	15	TRBJ1-2	TGTGCCAGCAGCTCGGGACAGTACGGGACCGGTGGCTACACCTTC	CASSSGQYGTGGYTF
-	TRBV3-1/TRBV3-2	TRBD2	14	TRBJ2-1	TGTGCCAGCAGCCAAGATGGAACGGGGGGGCGATGTTTCTTC	CASSQDGTGGRCFF
-	TRBV6-5	-	10	TRBJ1-5	TGTGCCAGCGTCGCGTTGTCCCAGCATTTT	CASVALSQHF
-	TRBV19	-	12	TRBJ1-6	TGTGCCAGTAGTTTCCTTCGTAGACCCCTCCACTTT	CASSFLRRPLHF
-	TRBV19	TRBD2	14	TRBJ2-5	TGTGCCAGTAGTATATCGGCCGGGAGGGAGACCCAGTACTTC	CASSISAGRETQYF
-	TRBV6-5	-	13	TRBJ1-2	TGTGCCAGCAGTTCAGGGGCTAACTATGGCTACACCTTC	CASSSGANYGYTF
-	TRBV6-2/TRBV6-3	TRBD2	16	TRBJ2-5	TGTGCCAGCAGCCGAAGGCGGGGGGCCGTCCAAGAGACCCAGTACTTC	CASSRRRGAVQETQYF
-	TRBV6-1	-	16	TRBJ1-6	TGTGCCAGCAGTGGGATTACAGGGATGGTTAATTCACCCCTCCACTTT	CASSGITGMVNSPLHF
-	TRBV7-6	TRBD1	16	TRBJ2-1	TGTGCCAGCAGGCCCCGGGACAGGGCCTCCTACAATGAGCAGTTCTTC	CASRPRDRASYNEQFF
-	TRBV7-2	-	14	TRBJ2-7	TGTGCCAGCAGCCCCCTGGCAGGGGAAGGGGAGCAGTACTTC	CASSPLAGEGEQYF